These T cell receptor beta chains were read from a single sample in a study of liver allograft versus peripheral blood T cells. One entry per CDR3 protein, called by TCRdb with MiXCR from the reads. The data contain about 9,100 distinct CDR3 sequences, roughly 20% of them singletons. Source of these receptors: a human patient who had a liver transplant. Some T cells may arise from the graft donor. Both conserved end residues are part of each CDR3. The D gene is left open where the match is weak. Only part of the rows carry a size: once, few, many, or a class if the clone is expanded.

NA	TRBJ1-2	TRBD1	15	TRBV28	CASSPPGTENYGYTF	TGTGCCAGCAGTCCACCCGGGACAGAGAACTATGGCTACACCTTC
medium-sized	TRBJ2-7	TRBD2	15	TRBV18	CASSPGGGDNYEQYF	TGTGCCAGCTCACCCGGCGGGGGGGACAACTACGAGCAGTACTTC
NA	TRBJ1-2	NA	16	TRBV5-4	CASSSERGQLTLGYTF	TGTGCCAGCAGCTCCGAAAGAGGTCAGCTGACCCTAGGCTACACCTTC
medium-sized	TRBJ2-7	NA	14	TRBV5-5	CASSLGELRYEQYF	TGTGCCAGCAGCTTAGGGGAACTACGATACGAGCAGTACTTC
NA	TRBJ1-1	TRBD1	13	TRBV6-2/TRBV6-3	CASSRQGNTEAFF	TGTGCCAGCAGCCGACAGGGGAACACTGAAGCTTTCTTT
few	TRBJ1-2	NA	15	TRBV30	CAWSVQIGNFYGYTF	TGTGCCTGGAGTGTACAAATAGGGAATTTCTATGGCTACACCTTC
few	TRBJ2-7	NA	16	TRBV30	CAWTRGRGRLAYEQYF	TGTGCCTGGACTCGGGGCCGAGGGAGACTGGCCTACGAGCAGTACTTC
NA	TRBJ2-1	TRBD2	16	TRBV7-9	CASSSGTSGSYNEQFF	TGTGCCAGCAGCTCCGGGACTAGCGGATCCTACAATGAGCAGTTCTTC
few	TRBJ2-7	NA	13	TRBV7-3	CASSPLGPKEQYF	TGTGCCAGCAGCCCCCTCGGGCCAAAGGAGCAGTACTTC
NA	TRBJ1-6	TRBD1	15	TRBV28	CASSFAGGENSPLHF	TGTGCCAGCAGTTTTGCAGGGGGCGAGAATTCACCCCTCCACTTT
NA	TRBJ1-2	TRBD1	12	TRBV12-3/TRBV12-4	CASRRDSYGYTF	TGTGCCAGCCGCAGGGACAGTTATGGCTACACCTTC
medium-sized	TRBJ2-6	NA	14	TRBV5-5	CASSLWEGANVLTF	TGTGCCAGCAGCTTGTGGGAAGGGGCCAACGTCCTGACTTTC
NA	TRBJ2-1	NA	16	TRBV6-5	CASRLRRGDSYNEQFF	TGTGCCAGCAGACTACGAAGGGGGGACTCCTACAATGAGCAGTTCTTC
medium-sized	TRBJ2-6	NA	15	TRBV19	CASSGTGFGANVLTF	TGTGCCAGTAGTGGAACAGGGTTTGGGGCCAACGTCCTGACTTTC
many	TRBJ1-4	NA	13	TRBV18	CASSPPDNEKLFF	TGTGCCAGCTCACCTCCGGATAATGAAAAACTGTTTTTT
few	TRBJ2-4	NA	16	TRBV6-5	CASIPTIGDGKNIQYF	TGTGCCAGCATTCCTACGATTGGGGACGGGAAAAACATTCAGTACTTC
medium-sized	TRBJ2-1	TRBD2	16	TRBV13	CASSFPSGYSYNEQFF	TGTGCCAGCAGCTTTCCTAGCGGGTACTCCTACAATGAGCAGTTCTTC
few	TRBJ2-3	TRBD1	15	TRBV24-1	CATGKTGTLMDTQYF	TGTGCCACTGGCAAGACAGGGACCTTGATGGATACGCAGTATTTT
once	TRBJ2-7	TRBD2	16	TRBV6-5	CASSDFGGEGDYEQYF	TGTGCCAGCAGTGATTTCGGGGGGGAGGGAGACTACGAGCAGTACTTC
NA	TRBJ2-2	NA	16	TRBV20-1	CSAQPSGGEDTGELFF	TGCAGTGCTCAGCCCTCGGGGGGCGAGGACACCGGGGAGCTGTTTTTT
NA	TRBJ2-1	NA	11	TRBV19	CASSMGNEQFF	TGTGCCAGTAGTATGGGCAATGAGCAGTTCTTC
few	TRBJ1-4	NA	14	TRBV7-2	CASRPSTFGEKLFF	TGTGCCAGCAGACCGAGTACATTTGGGGAAAAACTGTTTTTT
NA	TRBJ1-5	TRBD1	16	TRBV6-1	CASSEFLVQGNQPQHF	TGTGCCAGCAGTGAATTTCTGGTACAGGGGAATCAGCCCCAGCATTTT
few	TRBJ2-5	TRBD1	13	TRBV12-3/TRBV12-4	CASLGQVGETQYF	TGTGCCAGCCTCGGACAGGTCGGAGAGACCCAGTACTTC
NA	TRBJ1-1	TRBD1	14	TRBV10-3	CAISGDRGGTEAFF	TGTGCCATCAGTGGGGACAGGGGAGGAACTGAAGCTTTCTTT
NA	TRBJ2-3	TRBD2	14	TRBV20-1	CSARVGLASDTQYF	TGCAGTGCTAGAGTGGGACTAGCTTCAGATACGCAGTATTTT
NA	TRBJ2-7	TRBD2	15	TRBV28	CASRPGTSDTYEQYF	TGTGCCAGCAGGCCCGGGACTAGTGACACCTACGAGCAGTACTTC
NA	TRBJ1-1	TRBD1	14	TRBV20-1	CSASTGGRGTEAFF	TGCAGTGCTTCGACAGGGGGCCGGGGGACTGAAGCTTTCTTT
NA	TRBJ1-4	TRBD1	16	TRBV18	CASSPLDRASGEKLFF	TGTGCCAGCTCACCGCTGGACAGGGCGAGCGGTGAAAAACTGTTTTTT
NA	TRBJ2-7	NA	15	TRBV28	CASSSRQAASYEQYF	TGTGCCAGCAGTTCCCGACAGGCAGCTTCCTACGAGCAGTACTTC
many	TRBJ1-2	NA	16	TRBV7-9	CASNPPGAGTSLGYTF	TGTGCCAGCAACCCCCCCGGAGCGGGGACATCTCTAGGCTACACCTTC
few	TRBJ2-1	NA	13	TRBV28	CASTSGSYNEQFF	TGTGCCAGCACCAGCGGCTCCTACAATGAGCAGTTCTTC
many	TRBJ1-2	TRBD1	14	TRBV6-1	CASSGDSSVYGYTF	TGTGCCAGCAGTGGGGACAGCAGCGTCTATGGCTACACCTTC
medium-sized	TRBJ2-7	TRBD2	18	TRBV18	CASSPSDYDSGSAYEQYF	TGTGCCAGCTCACCATCCGACTACGATAGCGGGAGCGCCTACGAGCAGTACTTC
NA	TRBJ1-3	TRBD1	16	TRBV18	CASSYGTGNSGNTIYF	TGTGCCAGCTCTTACGGGACAGGAAACTCTGGAAACACCATATATTTT
few	TRBJ2-2	TRBD2	15	TRBV25-1	CASSDTSGNTGELFF	TGTGCCAGCAGTGACACTAGCGGAAACACCGGGGAGCTGTTTTTT
medium-sized	TRBJ2-1	NA	13	TRBV6-5	CASSFPPYNEQFF	TGTGCCAGCAGTTTCCCCCCCTACAATGAGCAGTTCTTC
few	TRBJ1-1	NA	13	TRBV11-1	CASSLNKDTEAFF	TGTGCCAGCAGTCTTAATAAAGACACTGAAGCTTTCTTT
medium-sized	TRBJ1-1	NA	12	TRBV24-1	CATSDRGRGPFF	TGTGCCACCAGTGATAGGGGCAGGGGTCCTTTCTTT
once	TRBJ2-5	NA	13	TRBV20-1	CSAITGRGETQYF	TGCAGTGCTATCACGGGACGTGGGGAGACCCAGTACTTC
NA	TRBJ1-5	NA	14	TRBV5-5	CASSLGNSNQPQHF	TGTGCCAGCAGCTTAGGGAATAGCAATCAGCCCCAGCATTTT
NA	TRBJ1-1	TRBD1	17	TRBV12-5	CASAKGFSGTANTEAFF	TGTGCTAGTGCCAAGGGTTTCTCCGGGACAGCCAACACTGAAGCTTTCTTT
medium-sized	TRBJ1-1	NA	17	TRBV7-2	CASSFTMGGGANTEAFF	TGTGCCAGCAGCTTCACAATGGGGGGGGGCGCGAACACTGAAGCTTTCTTT
NA	TRBJ1-1	TRBD1	12	TRBV28	CASITGGTEAFF	TGTGCCAGCATAACAGGGGGCACTGAAGCTTTCTTT
NA	TRBJ1-1	TRBD1	15	TRBV9	CASSRDRGVNTEAFF	TGTGCCAGCAGCCGAGACAGGGGTGTGAACACTGAAGCTTTCTTT
medium-sized	TRBJ1-5	NA	13	TRBV19	CASSGSSDQPQHF	TGTGCCAGTAGTGGCTCAAGTGATCAGCCCCAGCATTTT
few	TRBJ1-1	NA	12	TRBV20-1	CSVSGMNTEAFF	TGCAGTGTAAGCGGCATGAACACTGAAGCTTTCTTT
medium-sized	TRBJ1-5	TRBD1	17	TRBV19	CASSIGGGAGSNQPQHF	TGTGCCAGTAGTATAGGAGGGGGCGCGGGTAGCAATCAGCCCCAGCATTTT
NA	TRBJ1-5	NA	17	TRBV28	CASSLFPSTEGNQPQHF	TGTGCCAGCAGTTTATTCCCCTCGACAGAAGGCAATCAGCCCCAGCATTTT
NA	TRBJ2-7	TRBD2	13	TRBV20-1	CSARGREDYEQYF	TGCAGTGCTAGGGGGCGGGAGGATTACGAGCAGTACTTC
few	TRBJ2-7	TRBD2	13	TRBV12-3/TRBV12-4	CASSPAGGGEQYF	TGTGCCAGCAGTCCGGCAGGCGGGGGCGAGCAGTACTTC
few	TRBJ2-7	NA	15	TRBV19	CASSIEAQPAYEQYF	TGTGCCAGTAGTATAGAAGCCCAACCAGCCTACGAGCAGTACTTC
many	TRBJ1-5	NA	18	TRBV18	CASSPRTSGAGSNQPQHF	TGTGCCAGCTCACCACGGACCTCGGGGGCTGGAAGCAATCAGCCCCAGCATTTT
few	TRBJ2-7	TRBD1	15	TRBV6-2/TRBV6-3	CASSASGQGNYEQYF	TGTGCCAGCAGTGCGTCGGGACAGGGGAACTACGAGCAGTACTTC
few	TRBJ1-1	TRBD1	13	TRBV20-1	CSASKTGVTEAFF	TGCAGTGCTAGCAAAACAGGGGTCACTGAAGCTTTCTTT